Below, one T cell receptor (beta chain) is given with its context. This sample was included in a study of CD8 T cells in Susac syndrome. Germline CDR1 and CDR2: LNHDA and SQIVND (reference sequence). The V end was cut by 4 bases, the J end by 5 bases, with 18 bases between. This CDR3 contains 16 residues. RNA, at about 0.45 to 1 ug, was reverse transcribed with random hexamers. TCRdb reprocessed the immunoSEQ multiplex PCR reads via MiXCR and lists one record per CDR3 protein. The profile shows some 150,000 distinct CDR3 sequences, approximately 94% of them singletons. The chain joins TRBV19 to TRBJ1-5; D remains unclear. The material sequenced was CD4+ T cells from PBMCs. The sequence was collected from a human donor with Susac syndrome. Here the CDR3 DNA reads TGTGCCAGTAGTACCGGCCTGGTCGGGTTGGATCAGCCCCAGCATTTT. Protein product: CASSTGLVGLDQPQHF.